The rows below give T cell receptor beta chains drawn from one sample of a study of response to subunit inactivated influenza vaccine. Each CDR3 protein is one row after TCRdb ran MiXCR on the RT-PCR reads. Among under 200,000 distinct CDR3 sequences, approximately 12% were seen once, and the ten largest hold roughly 29%. The sample was also reused in another study, on T cells expressing NK-cell markers.

The sample in question was CD8+ T cells sorted from PBMCs, obtained 11 to 12 days after vaccination. The source is a man aged 45 to 65 who received an inactivated influenza vaccine. The CDR3 runs from the conserved cysteine through the conserved F or W. A D gene is named only where the DNA matches it firmly. Expanded clones get a size class; other rows say once, few or many, or leave the size out.

J,D,length,V,size,CDR3,DNA
TRBJ2-1,TRBD1,15,TRBV7-2,NA,CASSPWQGAVNEQFF,TGTGCCAGCAGCCCCTGGCAGGGGGCGGTTAATGAGCAGTTCTTC
TRBJ2-1,TRBD2,14,TRBV29-1,NA,CSVEPRTRDNEQFF,TGCAGCGTTGAACCCCGGACTAGAGACAATGAGCAGTTCTTC
TRBJ2-1,TRBD2,14,TRBV20-1,many,CSARGIAGANEQFF,TGCAGTGCTAGAGGCATAGCGGGAGCCAATGAGCAGTTCTTC
TRBJ1-2,NA,14,TRBV27,few,CASSLNPGAYGYTF,TGTGCCAGCAGTTTAAATCCAGGGGCCTATGGCTACACCTTC
TRBJ2-5,NA,15,TRBV7-6,few,CASSLDYSSIETQYF,TGTGCCAGCAGCTTAGATTATTCCTCCATCGAGACCCAGTACTTC
TRBJ2-1,NA,14,TRBV7-9,NA,CASSLAGRNNEQFF,TGTGCCAGCAGCTTAGCCGGCAGAAACAATGAGCAGTTCTTC
TRBJ2-1,NA,14,TRBV27,NA,CASSPLSQNNEQFF,TGTGCCAGCAGTCCACTTTCCCAAAACAATGAGCAGTTCTTC
TRBJ2-1,NA,15,TRBV29-1,many,CSVSGTPEGYNEQFF,TGCAGCGTGTCCGGGACCCCCGAGGGCTACAATGAGCAGTTCTTC
TRBJ2-7,TRBD1,15,TRBV7-9,few,CASSHGQGARYEQYF,TGTGCCAGCAGCCACGGACAGGGGGCGAGATACGAGCAGTACTTC
TRBJ2-5,TRBD2,16,TRBV20-1,few,CSAPASWTSGKETQYF,TGCAGTGCTCCCGCCTCGTGGACTAGCGGGAAAGAGACCCAGTACTTC
TRBJ2-2,NA,17,TRBV7-9,few,CASSLANRQGNTGELFF,TGTGCCAGCAGCTTAGCCAATCGTCAGGGGAACACCGGGGAGCTGTTTTTT
TRBJ2-1,NA,13,TRBV11-3,NA,CASSPPGVGEQFF,TGTGCCAGCAGCCCCCCCGGGGTCGGTGAGCAGTTCTTC
TRBJ2-1,TRBD2,13,TRBV12-3/TRBV12-4,few,CASSSLGTSDQFF,TGTGCCAGCAGTTCCCTTGGGACTAGCGATCAGTTCTTC
TRBJ1-2,NA,15,TRBV6-1,many,CASSPAQGGGYGYTF,TGTGCCAGCTCCCCCGCCCAGGGCGGTGGATATGGCTACACCTTC
TRBJ2-7,NA,15,TRBV4-3,NA,CASSPQFGPGYEQYF,TGCGCCAGCAGCCCTCAGTTTGGTCCGGGCTACGAGCAGTACTTC
TRBJ2-2,TRBD2,17,TRBV20-1,NA,CSATGIGLDGFTGELFF,TGCAGTGCTACGGGGATCGGACTAGACGGGTTCACCGGGGAGCTGTTTTTT
TRBJ1-1,NA,14,TRBV7-2,NA,CASSLVRIRGEAFF,TGTGCCAGCAGCTTAGTTCGGATCCGGGGTGAAGCTTTCTTT
TRBJ1-2,NA,14,TRBV28,NA,CASSLAPESYGYTF,TGTGCCAGCAGTTTAGCCCCGGAGAGCTATGGCTACACCTTC
TRBJ2-7,TRBD1,14,TRBV28,NA,CASSLWGQFYEQYF,TGTGCCAGCAGTTTATGGGGACAGTTCTACGAGCAGTACTTC
TRBJ2-3,NA,15,TRBV7-3,once,CASSLTSGYGDTQYF,TGTGCCAGCAGCTTAACCAGCGGGTATGGAGATACGCAGTATTTT
TRBJ1-1,NA,15,TRBV28,NA,CASSLIPGQNTEAFF,TGTGCCAGCAGTTTAATACCGGGACAGAACACTGAAGCTTTCTTT
TRBJ2-1,NA,12,TRBV20-1,NA,CSAREYFNEQFF,TGCAGTGCTAGAGAATACTTCAATGAGCAGTTCTTC
TRBJ2-3,TRBD2,14,TRBV10-3,many,CAISDIAGEDTQYF,TGTGCCATCAGTGACATAGCGGGAGAAGATACGCAGTATTTT
TRBJ2-1,TRBD2,20,TRBV6-2/TRBV6-3,few,CASSYLLAGKYSMSSSYLFF,TGTGCCAGCAGTTACTTACTAGCGGGGAAGTATTCAATGAGCAGTTCTTATTTGTTCTTC
TRBJ1-1,NA,13,TRBV18,NA,CASSPPLGAEAFF,TGTGCCAGCTCACCACCCTTAGGAGCTGAAGCTTTCTTT
TRBJ2-5,TRBD1,17,TRBV29-1,NA,CSVEALSDRGFMETQYF,TGCAGCGTTGAAGCTCTATCGGACAGGGGTTTCATGGAGACCCAGTACTTC
TRBJ2-3,NA,20,TRBV7-6,NA,CASSFPILAERRSSTDTQYF,TGTGCCAGCAGCTTCCCGATACTAGCCGAAAGACGTTCTAGCACAGATACGCAGTATTTT
TRBJ2-2,TRBD2,16,TRBV5-8,few,CASSSGEGSNTGELFF,TGTGCCAGCAGCTCCGGGGAGGGCTCCAACACCGGGGAGCTGTTTTTT